The next 22 T cell receptor beta chains were all read from a single sample in a study of blood T cell repertoires in COVID-19. Sequencing used immunoSEQ multiplex PCR; TCRdb keeps in-frame clones, though not all of them. The sample holds around 220,000 clones, about 93% seen once. Sequenced sample: PBMCs or T cells enriched from blood (not recorded which). The receptors stem from a woman under 30 who had recovered from COVID-19.

This chain uses TRBV5-6 with TRBJ2-6, with TRBD1 identical over 7 bases. The germline V gene has CDR1 SGHDT and CDR2 YYEEEE. After removal of 2 bases from V and 0 bases from J, the junction contained 5 bases not matched to a gene. The CDR3 extends over 17 amino acids. CDR3 residues: CASSLQGPVSGANVLTF. CDR3 coding DNA: TGTGCCAGCAGCTTACAGGGGCCCGTCTCTGGGGCCAACGTCCTGACTTTC.

The chain is built from TRBV7-8 and TRBJ2-3, with TRBD1 as a possible D gene (6 bases). CDR1 and CDR2 from the germline V gene are SGHVS and FQNEAQ. V lost 5 bases, J lost 1 base, and 13 bases lay in between. The CDR3 loop spans 15 amino acids. The CDR3: CASSVGARGTDTQYF. As DNA, the CDR3 is TGTGCCAGCAGCGTGGGGGCTAGAGGCACAGATACGCAGTATTTT.

The chain joins TRBV27 to TRBJ2-1, with 7 bases aligning to TRBD1. From germline, CDR1 is MNHEY and CDR2 SMNVEV (reference sequence). There are 18 residues in the CDR3. The junction had 21 bases not matched to a gene; V was cut back by 3 bases and J by 10 bases. The CDR3: CASSFRQGLVELPGEQFF. The CDR3 DNA reads as TGTGCCAGCAGTTTTCGACAGGGATTAGTGGAGCTTCCAGGGGAGCAGTTCTTC.

The rearrangement uses TRBV6-2 or TRBV6-3 and TRBJ1-2, with 7 bases aligning to TRBD1. The CDR3 is made up of 15 amino acids. Germline CDR1 and CDR2: MNHEY and SVGEGT. J was trimmed by 5 bases and V by 7 bases; bases with no gene match: 13. The CDR3 region is CASTPNPDRVYGYTF. As DNA, the CDR3 is TGTGCCAGCACCCCGAACCCCGACAGGGTTTATGGCTACACCTTC.

The rearrangement uses TRBV18 and TRBJ1-5; D remains unclear. Germline lookup yields CDR1 KGHSH and CDR2 LQKENI. The length of the CDR3 is 13 residues. Deletions cut 3 bases from V and 8 bases from J, with 11 bases between. The CDR3 bases are TGTGCCAGCTCACCGCACGAGGGTGAGCCCCAGCATTTT. Protein: CASSPHEGEPQHF.

This chain joins TRBV15 and TRBJ2-1; possibly TRBD2 for D (6 bases). The CDR3 is 16 residues long. The germline CDR1 and CDR2 sequences are LNHNV and YYDKDF (reference sequence). Trimming left V 6 bases short and J 8 bases short, with 23 bases between. CDR3 in DNA: TGTGCCACCAGGCCCAACCGTGGCGGGGAAGGGGATGAGCAGTTCTTC. Protein sequence: CATRPNRGGEGDEQFF.

The chain recombines TRBV20-1 with TRBJ2-7; the D gene is possibly TRBD2 (6 bases). CDR1 and CDR2 from the germline V gene are DFQATT and SNEGSKA (reference sequence). Trimming removed 3 bases at V and 6 bases at J, with 15 bases between. CDR3 length equals 13 residues. The CDR3 protein is CSASSLAFPEQYF. CDR3 in DNA: TGCAGTGCTAGTTCTCTAGCGTTCCCCGAGCAGTACTTC.

The chain has TRBV7-2 and TRBJ1-2, with 9 bases lining up with TRBD1. Germline V gene data show CDR1 as SGHTA and CDR2 as FQGNSA. V was clipped by 5 bases and J by 6 bases; unmatched bases: 10. The CDR3 has 15 residues. In nucleotides, the CDR3 is TGTGCCAGCAGCGTCCTACAGGGGGCTCTCGATGGCTACACCTTC. This encodes CASSVLQGALDGYTF.

This sequence joins TRBV29-1 and TRBJ1-2, with 9 bases matching TRBD1. J lost 8 bases, V lost 4 bases, and 8 bases had no gene match. The CDR3 is made up of 13 amino acids. Germline assignment: CDR1 SQVTM and CDR2 ANQGSEA. The CDR3 is CSVVANRGRGYTF. For the CDR3, the DNA is TGCAGCGTTGTGGCTAACAGGGGGCGCGGCTACACCTTC.

This chain links TRBV11-2 with TRBJ2-1; possibly TRBD2 for D (5 bases). V lost 3 bases and J 7 bases, leaving 7 bases between the germline ends. CDR1 is SGHAT, CDR2 FQNNGV, per germline. The CDR3 is 12 amino acids. The CDR3 DNA sequence: TGTGCCAGCAGCTTCCTAGCTAATGAGCAGTTCTTC. Translated: CASSFLANEQFF.

In its sample, this clone was seen once. The gene calls are TRBV10-3 and TRBJ2-1; no clear D gene. Germline lookup yields CDR1 ENHRY and CDR2 SYGVKD. V gave up 4 bases and J gave up 6 bases, with 13 bases separating them. The CDR3 totals 14 residues. The CDR3 coding sequence is TGTGCCATCAGTGGGCTCCCAGGATCCAATGAGCAGTTCTTC. Protein sequence: CAISGLPGSNEQFF.

The chain recombines TRBV6-1 with TRBJ2-7; perhaps TRBD1 as D (6 bases). The CDR3 length is 13 residues. Looked up from germline, CDR1 is MNHNS and CDR2 is SASEGT. Trimming took off 3 bases at V and 10 bases at J, with 16 bases between the two ends. The CDR3 coding sequence is TGTGCCAGCAGTGAGTCGGGACACCGTATTCAGTACTTC. As protein: CASSESGHRIQYF.

The chain is built from TRBV12-3 or TRBV12-4 and TRBJ1-3, with 7 bases fitting TRBD1. V gave up 6 bases and J gave up 8 bases; unmatched junction bases: 7. The CDR3 has 13 amino acids. Written as DNA, the CDR3 is TGTGCCAGCAGGCAGACAGGGTTGGACACCATATATTTT. Protein product: CASRQTGLDTIYF.

The rearrangement joins TRBV5-1 to TRBJ2-2, with D unresolved. The CDR3 sequence is 14 residues long. V dropped 4 bases and J dropped 7 bases, with 14 bases sitting between them. Germline V CDR1 and CDR2: SGHRS, YFSETQ. The CDR3 reads CASSAEAVHGELFF. The CDR3 DNA reads TGCGCCAGCAGCGCCGAAGCCGTGCACGGGGAGCTGTTTTTT.

This rearrangement joins TRBV4-2 to TRBJ1-2, with 7 bases matching TRBD1. The CDR3 loop spans 12 amino acids. V lost 6 bases and J lost 6; bases outside the gene matches: 4. CDR1 and CDR2 (germline): LGHNA, YNFKEQ. CDR3 loop: CASRTGFDGYTF. The CDR3 nucleotides read TGTGCCAGCAGGACAGGGTTCGATGGCTACACCTTC.

A single count supports this clone. Here the CDR3 reads CASSTPGSRGHEQYF. CDR3 nucleotide sequence: TGTGCCAGCTCTACCCCCGGTTCGCGGGGCCACGAGCAGTACTTC. The V and J genes are TRBV6-5 and TRBJ2-7; D may be TRBD2 (6 bases). CDR1 and CDR2 (germline): MNHEY, SVGAGI. The CDR3 is 15 amino acids. V shed 8 bases and J shed 5 bases, with 22 bases lying between them.

The chain carries TRBV10-3 and TRBJ1-2; TRBD1 matches at 11 bases. The CDR3 spans 16 residues. The germline gives CDR1 ENHRY, CDR2 SYGVKD. Losses at the gene ends were 5 bases for V and 2 bases for J; bases not matched to a gene: 7. This CDR3 reads CAISPRGTGGNYGYTF. CDR3 bases: TGTGCCATCAGTCCGAGGGGGACAGGGGGAAACTATGGCTACACCTTC.

The chain uses TRBV29-1 and TRBJ2-7; possibly TRBD2 for D (6 bases). From germline, CDR1 is SQVTM and CDR2 ANQGSEA. Trimming stripped 4 bases from V and 7 bases from J, with 17 bases between. The CDR3 extends over 13 amino acids. This CDR3 is CSVAREDSGEQYF. In nucleotides, the CDR3 is TGCAGCGTTGCCAGGGAGGATTCTGGGGAGCAGTACTTC.

The J gene is TRBJ2-5, the V gene TRBV19; perhaps TRBD1 as D (6 bases). This CDR3 is built from 14 residues. V lost 5 bases, J lost 2 bases, and 12 bases lay in between. Per the germline V gene, CDR1 is LNHDA and CDR2 is SQIVND (reference sequence). As DNA, the CDR3 is TGTGCCAGTAGTTCAGGACAGCATCAAGAGACCCAGTACTTC. Translated, it gives CASSSGQHQETQYF.

This chain uses TRBV5-1 with TRBJ1-6; 8 bases are a match to TRBD1. V trimming: 0 bases; J trimming: 4 bases; junction bases outside the gene matches: 0. This CDR3 is 15 amino acids long. The V gene's germline CDR1 is SGHRS and CDR2 YFSETQ. CDR3 DNA sequence: TGCGCCAGCAGCTTGGGACAGGGGTATAATTCACCCCTCCACTTT. As protein: CASSLGQGYNSPLHF.

V is TRBV7-9 and J is TRBJ1-3; D not resolved. Germline-derived CDR1 and CDR2 are SEHNR and FQNEAQ (reference sequence). Trimming shortened V by 11 bases and J by 8 bases, and 19 bases separated the two germline ends. This CDR3 comprises 13 residues. The CDR3: CALSGLSRDTIYF. Written as DNA, the CDR3 is TGTGCCCTCTCCGGACTCTCCCGGGACACCATATATTTT.

V and J are TRBV27 and TRBJ2-7; possibly TRBD2 for D (6 bases). The V and J ends lost 5 bases and 2 bases respectively, with 13 bases between them. This CDR3 region has 14 residues. From germline, CDR1 is MNHEY and CDR2 SMNVEV (reference sequence). This chain's CDR3 is CASSPLEGTYEQYF. The DNA for the CDR3 is TGTGCCAGCAGTCCCTTGGAGGGGACCTACGAGCAGTACTTC.